This T cell receptor beta chain was captured in a study of blood T cell repertoires in COVID-19 (dated by TCRdb to 2018 to 2021). Background for the entire study: Samples covering the acute and convalescent phases of COVID-19 were provided by collaborators in the United States, Italy and Spain. The prospective study material was composed of cDNA or gDNA derived from T cells, B-cell-depleted T cells, or PBMCs. Deeply sampled blood TCRbeta repertoires from subjects exposed to, actively infected with, or recovered from COVID-19 were included in the dataset. The repertoires were released in a freely available public database meant as a resource for research on the immune response to SARS-CoV-2. The samples were drawn from two sources: the first 160 participants of the ongoing ImmuneRACE study, and 950 to 1,500 subjects contributed by 6 global collaborators. A de-identified subject ID, COVID-19 status, age in years and sex were almost always included in the sample metadata. Where available, HLA class I and class II types were obtained from metadata supplied by the sample provider rather than from assay-based typing. Study-level results and caveats: How much clinical and demographic metadata was included differed by source and by participant, and the metadata was provided uncurated.

TCRbeta CDR3 regions were amplified from genomic DNA using the immunoSEQ Assay, a bias-controlled multiplex PCR. From the authors' description of their analysis: The number of nucleated cells in each sample was estimated by amplification of reference gene primers within the assay. To quantify the absolute abundance of each unique TCRbeta CDR3 rearrangement, sequence reads were collapsed and filtered. For each sample, productive Simpson clonality was calculated as the square root of Simpson's diversity index across productive rearrangements. TCRdb took this table from immuneACCESS and kept in-frame rearrangements with V and J called. Such tables lack part of the clones; where checked against another copy, unresolved V genes explain under half of the gap, and the rest is unexplained. For V, J and clone size, that table is used; D and trimming come from the DNA. Across this sample there are about 180,000 clones, with approximately 80% seen only once. The top ten constitute 5.5% to 7.5% of the sample.

At the junction V is shortened by 2 bases and J by 3 bases, with 15 bases in between. The germline V gene yields KGHSH for CDR1 and LQKENI for CDR2. The CDR3 measures 16 amino acids from cysteine to phenylalanine. Solely the CDR3 DNA is kept, with 48 bases framed from the first base. As regards this clone: Which antigen it targets is not known. No qualities accompany the bases; no much larger clone lies one base away.

Each collaborating institution followed its own protocols to collect whole blood in K2EDTA tubes. For TCRbeta analysis, collaborators shipped samples in one of three forms: frozen whole blood, isolated PBMCs, or DNA extracted from either of those sample types. Material: peripheral blood. This clonotype was obtained from a human donor in a cohort sampled during active COVID-19. The rearranged segments are TRBV18 and TRBJ2-3; the D gene is not confidently resolved. The DNA sequence is given as TGTGCCAGCTCACCATCAATACAAGTAACAACAGATACGCAGTATTTT. Its protein is CASSPSIQVTTDTQYF.